This passage covers 24 T cell receptor beta chains from one sample sequenced in a study of T-cell reconstitution after alpha-beta-depleted transplantation in children. Overall study results and limits: Roughly two months post-transplant, alpha-beta T cells reportedly originated from several hundred graft clones that had expanded.

Preparation of the TCRbeta library was carried out with unique molecular identifiers. TCRdb fed the PCR reads into MiXCR, producing one record per CDR3 protein. The table has roughly 30,000 distinct CDR3 sequences, approximately 6.9% seen once. These receptors are not linked to any known antigen. Sequenced material: peripheral blood, taken 60 days after TCRalphabeta/CD19-depleted stem cell transplant. These receptors were taken from a child under two years old who had a stem cell transplant for acute myeloid leukemia, so the T cells may come from the graft donor.

This clonotype appeared many times. The chain employs TRBV12-3 or TRBV12-4 and TRBJ1-1, with D perhaps TRBD1 (6 bases). The CDR3 is made up of 10 amino acids. V gave up 10 bases and J gave up 11 bases, with 14 bases separating them. This CDR3 is CAIPGHEAFF. CDR3 coding DNA: TGTGCCATCCCGGGACACGAGGCTTTCTTT.

This clonotype was found many times. The chain uses TRBV24-1 and TRBJ1-5; D is unclear. This CDR3 is built from 13 residues. V lost 1 base to trimming and J lost 9 bases, with 9 bases between them. Germline V gives CDR1 KGHDR, CDR2 SFDVKD. The CDR3 is CATSDFSGGPQHF. CDR3 nucleotide sequence: TGTGCCACCAGTGATTTCTCCGGCGGGCCCCAGCATTTT.

This clonotype was observed at least ten times. The chain carries TRBV7-9 and TRBJ1-5; possibly TRBD1 for D (5 bases). The germline V gene has CDR1 SEHNR and CDR2 FQNEAQ (reference sequence). Trimming took off 5 bases at V and 8 bases at J, with 10 bases between the two ends. CDR3 size: 12 residues. The CDR3 loop is CASSPGTKPQHF. The CDR3 bases are TGTGCCAGCAGCCCCGGGACTAAGCCCCAGCATTTT.

This clonotype showed up many times. The chain couples TRBV5-1 to TRBJ2-7, with 11 bases fitting TRBD1. Germline loops: CDR1 SGHRS, CDR2 YFSETQ. The V and J ends lost 3 bases and 4 bases, in that order; junction bases with no gene match: 3. The CDR3 is made up of 14 amino acids. The chain's CDR3 is CASSSDRGHYEQYF. DNA for the CDR3: TGCGCCAGCAGCTCGGACAGGGGGCATTACGAGCAGTACTTC.

This clonotype was recorded at least ten times. This sequence joins TRBV29-1 and TRBJ1-1; a weak D match, TRBD1 (5 bases). Trimming took 1 base from V and 10 from J, leaving 10 bases between them. The V gene's germline CDR1 is SQVTM and CDR2 ANQGSEA. This CDR3 is 11 amino acids long. The CDR3 spells CSVEGGGVAFF. The CDR3 DNA follows: TGCAGCGTTGAAGGAGGAGGGGTAGCTTTCTTT.

This clonotype came up a few times. The CDR3 DNA is TGTGCCAGCAGCTTTATGGGGGGCCTCGGGGAGCTGTTTTTT. The encoded protein is CASSFMGGLGELFF. V and J are TRBV7-2 and TRBJ2-2; the D call may be TRBD1 or TRBD2 (6 bases each). Germline V gene sequence: CDR1 SGHTA, CDR2 FQGNSA. This CDR3 has 14 amino acids. V was clipped by 3 bases and J by 7 bases, with 12 bases between them.

This clonotype appeared many times. This rearrangement joins TRBV7-8 to TRBJ2-2; tentatively, D is TRBD2 (5 bases). The V end was cut by 5 bases, the J end by 2 bases, with 12 bases between. The length of the CDR3 is 15 residues. CDR1 and CDR2 from the germline V gene are SGHVS and FQNEAQ. DNA for the CDR3: TGTGCCAGCAGCGCCCGGCGGGTTAACACCGGGGAGCTGTTTTTT. The encoded protein is CASSARRVNTGELFF.

At least ten counts were recorded for this clonotype. This rearrangement joins TRBV4-1 to TRBJ2-7; TRBD2 matches 8 bases. The CDR3 is made up of 14 amino acids. V lost 5 bases and J lost 3; bases outside the gene matches: 6. Germline V gene lookup returns CDR1 MGHRA and CDR2 YSYEKL. CDR3 in amino acids: CASSKTSAFYEQYF. For the CDR3, the DNA is TGCGCCAGCAGCAAGACTAGCGCGTTCTACGAGCAGTACTTC.

This clonotype was recorded at least ten times. The chain employs TRBV6-6 and TRBJ2-7; 8 bases map to TRBD1. This CDR3 spans 13 amino acids. CDR1 and CDR2 (germline): MNHNY, SVGAGI (reference sequence). J lost 2 bases, V lost 7 bases, and 4 bases had no gene match. The CDR3: CASNDRGTYEQYF. DNA of the CDR3: TGTGCCAGCAACGACAGGGGAACCTACGAGCAGTACTTC.

This clonotype was recorded at least ten times. The chain recombines TRBV19 with TRBJ2-3; 7 bases line up with TRBD2. Germline V gives CDR1 LNHDA, CDR2 SQIVND (reference sequence). This CDR3 comprises 14 residues. After removal of 3 bases from V and 6 bases from J, the junction contained 6 bases not matched to a gene. The CDR3: CASSMLAATDTQYF. In DNA form, the CDR3 reads TGTGCCAGTAGTATGCTAGCGGCGACTGATACGCAGTATTTT.

This clonotype was seen at least ten times. The DNA of the CDR3 is TGCAGCGACCGGACTAGCGGGAGGGCCGGAAAGTACAATGAGCAGTTCTTC. Translation: CSDRTSGRAGKYNEQFF. The chain combines TRBV29-1 with TRBJ2-1; TRBD2 agrees at 15 bases. V lost 7 bases, J lost 4 bases, and 11 bases stayed unmatched. The CDR3 covers 17 residues. Per the germline V gene, CDR1 is SQVTM and CDR2 is ANQGSEA.

This clonotype came up many times. J is TRBJ2-1 and V is TRBV27; TRBD1 agrees at 8 bases. The germline V gene has CDR1 MNHEY and CDR2 SMNVEV (reference sequence). This CDR3 comprises 16 residues. With V trimmed by 0 bases and J by 7 bases, 8 bases remained unmatched. CDR3 protein: CASSLSASGGWNEQFF. CDR3 DNA sequence: TGTGCCAGCAGTTTATCCGCTTCAGGGGGCTGGAATGAGCAGTTCTTC.

This clonotype appeared many times. The V and J genes are TRBV10-3 and TRBJ2-1; 11 nucleotides agree with TRBD2. CDR3 length: 17 amino acids. V was clipped by 0 bases and J by 4 bases; unmatched bases: 5. Germline-derived CDR1 and CDR2 are ENHRY and SYGVKD. CDR3 in DNA: TGTGCCATCAGTGAGTCTCGAACTAGCGGGGGATACAATGAGCAGTTCTTC. It is translated as CAISESRTSGGYNEQFF.

This clonotype came up many times. V usage is TRBV28 and J usage is TRBJ2-1; TRBD2 matches 9 bases. There are 15 residues in the CDR3. After removal of 3 bases from V and 4 bases from J, the junction contained 4 bases not matched to a gene. Germline CDR1 is MDHEN and CDR2 is SYDVKM. The CDR3, as DNA: TGTGCCAGCAGTTTGGGACTAGCACCTTACAATGAGCAGTTCTTC. Its protein is CASSLGLAPYNEQFF.

The chain is built from TRBV3-1 and TRBJ1-1, with D uncertain. The V gene's germline CDR1 is LGHDT and CDR2 YNNKEL (reference sequence). The CDR3 runs 12 residues. The CDR3 region has the DNA TGTACCTTCTGTTTCGGTCAACTTGAAGCTTTCTTT. Encoded protein: CTFCFGQLEAFF.

This clonotype was counted many times. The chain employs TRBV13 and TRBJ2-3; TRBD1 matches 7 bases. The ends lost 2 bases at V and 0 bases at J; junction bases unmatched: 5. CDR1 and CDR2 (germline): PRHDT, FYEKMQ (reference sequence). The CDR3 covers 16 residues. The CDR3 DNA reads TGTGCCAGCAGCTTATGGGACAGCACTAGCACAGATACGCAGTATTTT. Its protein is CASSLWDSTSTDTQYF.

The rearrangement joins TRBV7-3 to TRBJ2-5; 11 bases map to TRBD2. The CDR3 has 14 amino acids. Per germline, CDR1 SGHTA and CDR2 FQGTGA. V trimming: 5 bases; J trimming: 5 bases; junction bases outside the gene matches: 4. The CDR3 protein is CASSVSGRGETQYF. CDR3 DNA: TGTGCCAGCAGCGTTAGCGGGAGGGGCGAGACCCAGTACTTC.

In this sample, this clonotype turned up many times. This sequence joins TRBV28 and TRBJ2-1, with 8 nucleotides matching TRBD1. CDR1 is MDHEN, CDR2 SYDVKM, per germline. Unmatched junction bases numbered 6, after V lost 3 bases and J lost 8 bases. This CDR3 is built from 14 residues. The CDR3 bases are TGTGCCAGCAGTTTTGGACAGGGTGGCTATGAGCAGTTCTTC. Its translation: CASSFGQGGYEQFF.

A note on this clonotype: This may stem from a read error, because a much larger clone lies one nucleotide away. The rearrangement links TRBV6-2 or TRBV6-3 to TRBJ2-6; TRBD2 aligns across 7 bases. This CDR3 spans 15 amino acids. Germline V gives CDR1 MNHEY, CDR2 SVGEGT. The CDR3 coding sequence is TGTGCCAGCACCAACGGGGGGACTGGGGACAACGTCCTGACTTTC. Translation: CASTNGGTGDNVLTF.

This clonotype showed up many times. The chain joins TRBV5-1 to TRBJ2-7; TRBD1 matches 10 bases. The CDR3 has 15 amino acids. The V gene's germline CDR1 is SGHRS and CDR2 YFSETQ. Trimming removed 2 bases from V and 2 bases from J; junction bases left unmatched: 4. CDR3 sequence: CASSFRDRGTYEQYF. The CDR3 DNA is TGCGCCAGCAGCTTCCGGGACAGGGGCACCTACGAGCAGTACTTC.

The sample holds many counts of this clonotype. The chain is built from TRBV29-1 and TRBJ1-2; D is uncertain. Trimming removed 8 bases from V and 6 bases from J, with 13 bases in between. The germline gives CDR1 SQVTM, CDR2 ANQGSEA. The CDR3 has 11 amino acids. Written as DNA, the CDR3 is TGCAGCCCCGAGGTAATGGATGGCTACACCTTC. Translation gives CSPEVMDGYTF.

This clonotype was seen many times. The rearrangement links TRBV30 to TRBJ1-1, with D perhaps TRBD1 (6 bases). The V end lost 2 bases, the J end lost 4 bases, and 11 bases lay between the germline ends. CDR1 is GTSNPN and CDR2 is SVGIG in the germline V gene (reference sequence). There are 13 residues in the CDR3. The CDR3 reads CAWSIGGPTEAFF. In DNA form, the CDR3 reads TGTGCCTGGAGTATCGGGGGGCCCACTGAAGCTTTCTTT.

This clonotype was observed many times. V is TRBV6-2 or TRBV6-3 and J is TRBJ2-7; D not resolved. V lost 8 bases to trimming and J lost 3 bases, with 11 bases between them. The CDR3 covers 12 residues. Germline-derived CDR1 and CDR2 are MNHEY and SVGEGT. The chain's CDR3 is CASQLHRYEQYF. In nucleotides, the CDR3 is TGTGCCAGCCAGTTACACCGCTACGAGCAGTACTTC.

By sample fraction, this clonotype is medium-sized. This chain links TRBV5-1 with TRBJ1-1, with TRBD1 identical over 7 bases. CDR3 size: 17 residues. The germline V gene has CDR1 SGHRS and CDR2 YFSETQ. V shed 0 bases and J 0 bases; nucleotides not matched to a gene: 8. CDR3 coding DNA: TGCGCCAGCAGCTTGGATGCAGGGGGAATCATGAACACTGAAGCTTTCTTT. As protein: CASSLDAGGIMNTEAFF. Together with reference TRBV5-1 and TRBJ1-1, the CDR3 gives the full variable domain: KAGVTQTPRYLIKTRGQQVTLSCSPISGHRSVSWYQQTPGQGLQFLFEYFSETQRNKGNFPGRFSGRQFSNSRSEMNVSTLELGDSALYLCASSLDAGGIMNTEAFFGQGTRLTVV.